These 26 T cell receptor beta chains came from one sample sequenced in a study of neurological immune-mediated disorders. TCRdb analysed the 5' RACE reads with MiXCR anew, one entry per CDR3 protein. The sample lists tens of thousands of distinct CDR3 sequences, around 3.5% occurring once. The sequencing input was PBMCs. These receptors all come from a man aged 60-69 years with multiple sclerosis.

This clonotype occurred many times. The J gene is TRBJ1-5, the V gene TRBV6-5; 8 nucleotides align to TRBD1. Per the germline V gene, CDR1 is MNHEY and CDR2 is SVGAGI. V trimming: 8 bases; J trimming: 2 bases; junction bases outside the gene matches: 5. The CDR3 consists of 14 residues. The CDR3 loop is CASGSGGGNQPQHF. The CDR3 DNA is TGTGCCAGCGGATCAGGGGGCGGCAATCAGCCCCAGCATTTT.

This clonotype was recorded at least ten times. The chain recombines TRBV7-2 with TRBJ2-1, with D unclear. Germline V CDR1 and CDR2: SGHTA, FQGNSA. The CDR3 extends over 16 amino acids. V dropped 0 bases and J dropped 5 bases, with 14 bases sitting between them. The CDR3 is CASSLAPVRNNNEQFF. CDR3 DNA: TGTGCCAGCAGCTTAGCGCCGGTGCGGAATAACAATGAGCAGTTCTTC. The variable domain in full, with the rest retrieved from reference TRBV7-2 and TRBJ2-1, is GAGVSQSPSNKVTEKGKDVELRCDPISGHTALYWYRQSLGQGLEFLIYFQGNSAPDKSGLPSDRFSAERTGGSVSTLTIQRTQQEDSAVYLCASSLAPVRNNNEQFFGPGTRLTVL.

In this sample, this clonotype turned up many times. V gene TRBV20-1 combines with J gene TRBJ2-7; D is undetermined. Germline assignment: CDR1 DFQATT and CDR2 SNEGSKA (reference sequence). Trimming took 1 base from V and 6 from J, leaving 19 bases between them. The CDR3 totals 15 residues. The CDR3 region is CSARVKVTGLGEQYF. CDR3 nucleotides: TGCAGTGCTAGAGTGAAGGTGACTGGCCTCGGCGAGCAGTACTTC.

This clonotype showed up many times. CDR3 protein: CSATPESGREINEQFF. DNA of the CDR3: TGCAGCGCCACGCCCGAAAGCGGGAGGGAAATAAATGAGCAGTTCTTC. The J gene is TRBJ2-1, the V gene TRBV20-1; 10 positions agree with TRBD2. CDR3 length: 16 residues. Germline CDR1 reads DFQATT; CDR2 reads SNEGSKA (reference sequence).

The sample holds many counts of this clonotype. CDR3 nucleotides: TGTGCCATCAGTGGGACAGGGGATAACGAGCAGTACTTC. Encoded protein: CAISGTGDNEQYF. The rearrangement links TRBV10-3 to TRBJ2-7; 9 nucleotides line up with TRBD1. Germline V lookup: CDR1 ENHRY, CDR2 SYGVKD. The CDR3 has 13 residues. With 4 bases clipped from V and 5 bases from J, the junction kept 3 bases outside the gene matches.

This clonotype was recorded at least ten times. This chain uses TRBV7-2 with TRBJ2-5; D not resolved. CDR1 is SGHTA and CDR2 is FQGNSA in the germline V gene. The CDR3 length is 13 residues. The V end was cut by 3 bases, the J end by 5 bases, with 10 bases between. The CDR3 region is CASSFGFGETQYF. The CDR3 DNA reads as TGTGCCAGCAGCTTCGGTTTTGGGGAGACCCAGTACTTC. Supplemented by reference TRBV7-2 and TRBJ2-5, the full variable domain reads GAGVSQSPSNKVTEKGKDVELRCDPISGHTALYWYRQSLGQGLEFLIYFQGNSAPDKSGLPSDRFSAERTGGSVSTLTIQRTQQEDSAVYLCASSFGFGETQYFGPGTRLLVL.

This clonotype was seen many times. The chain is built from TRBV12-3 or TRBV12-4 and TRBJ2-5; D unresolved. This CDR3 has 13 amino acids. Trimming cost V 2 bases and J 4 bases, with 8 bases left between them. The CDR3: CASSLTWSETQYF. The CDR3, as DNA: TGTGCCAGCAGTTTAACCTGGTCAGAGACCCAGTACTTC.

This clonotype showed up many times. This chain connects TRBV20-1 to TRBJ2-2; no reliable D call. Germline CDR1 is DFQATT and CDR2 is SNEGSKA (reference sequence). The CDR3 covers 13 residues. With 2 bases removed from V and 2 bases from J, the gap between germline ends came to 6 bases. CDR3 coding DNA: TGCAGTGCTAGAAAACCTAACACCGGGGAGCTGTTTTTT. Protein product: CSARKPNTGELFF.

The chain couples TRBV6-1 to TRBJ1-1, with D tentatively TRBD1 (5 bases). This CDR3 has 14 amino acids. Deletions cut 0 bases from V and 4 bases from J, with 9 bases between. Germline CDR1 and CDR2: MNHNS and SASEGT. CDR3 in DNA: TGTGCCAGCAGTGAAGCGCAGGGCGGCACTGAAGCTTTCTTT. It codes for CASSEAQGGTEAFF.

This clonotype was picked up many times. The chain is built from TRBV5-1 and TRBJ2-4; perhaps TRBD1 as D (6 bases). Germline-derived CDR1 and CDR2 are SGHRS and YFSETQ. The CDR3 length is 17 residues. V was clipped by 0 bases and J by 2 bases, with 15 bases between them. CDR3: CASSLDPLDRTKNIQYF. CDR3 DNA: TGCGCCAGCAGCTTGGACCCCTTAGACAGGACCAAAAACATTCAGTACTTC.

This clonotype was counted many times. The chain recombines TRBV20-1 with TRBJ2-5; D not certain. The CDR3 contains 13 residues. Trimming removed 4 bases at V and 0 bases at J, with 9 bases between. Per the germline V gene, CDR1 is DFQATT and CDR2 is SNEGSKA (reference sequence). This CDR3 is CSATDIYQETQYF. The CDR3 DNA is TGCAGTGCTACCGACATTTACCAAGAGACCCAGTACTTC.

At least ten counts were recorded for this clonotype. The DNA of the CDR3 is TGTGCCACCAGCAGAGGGTCGACAGGGGTAAGGAACGAGCAGTACTTC. Its translation is CATSRGSTGVRNEQYF. The chain uses TRBV15 and TRBJ2-7, with TRBD1 identical over 8 bases. After removal of 1 base from V and 5 bases from J, the junction contained 10 bases not matched to a gene. Germline CDR1 and CDR2: LNHNV and YYDKDF (reference sequence). This CDR3 is built from 16 residues.

This clonotype has at least ten counts. The chain combines TRBV20-1 with TRBJ2-1, with 8 bases that match TRBD2. This CDR3 spans 16 amino acids. V lost 3 bases and J lost 0; bases outside the gene matches: 7. Per the germline V gene, CDR1 is DFQATT and CDR2 is SNEGSKA (reference sequence). CDR3 sequence (DNA): TGCAGTGCTAGGGGGAGCGGGGGAGTCTCCTACAATGAGCAGTTCTTC. Protein sequence: CSARGSGGVSYNEQFF.

This clonotype has at least ten counts. The chain joins TRBV30 to TRBJ1-5; no firm D call. There are 12 residues in the CDR3. The germline V gene has CDR1 GTSNPN and CDR2 SVGIG (reference sequence). Trimming left V 8 bases short and J 7 bases short, with 15 bases between. Here the CDR3 reads CAVGPGRQPQHF. The DNA for the CDR3 is TGTGCCGTAGGGCCAGGCAGGCAGCCCCAGCATTTT.

At least ten counts were recorded for this clonotype. V gene TRBV6-1 combines with J gene TRBJ2-2; D gene uncertain. The CDR3 runs to 16 residues. Trimming removed 9 bases from V and 2 bases from J, with 19 bases in between. Germline V gene lookup returns CDR1 MNHNS and CDR2 SASEGT. The CDR3 bases are TGTGCCAGGATACGTGGACCCCCAACAAACACCGGGGAGCTGTTTTTT. Its protein product is CARIRGPPTNTGELFF.

This clonotype appeared many times. The chain recombines TRBV5-5 with TRBJ2-7; D is unresolved. With 1 base removed from V and 3 bases from J, the gap between germline ends came to 8 bases. Germline CDR1 reads SGHKS; CDR2 reads YYEKEE (reference sequence). This CDR3 region has 13 residues. Here the CDR3 DNA reads TGTGCCAGCAGCTTGATAGGAAACTACGAGCAGTACTTC. Its protein product is CASSLIGNYEQYF.

In this sample, this clonotype turned up many times. The V gene is TRBV7-2, the J gene TRBJ2-2; D unresolved. This CDR3 spans 14 amino acids. The ends were cut back, 1 base at V and 6 bases at J, with 9 bases in the middle. Germline-derived CDR1 and CDR2 are SGHTA and FQGNSA. The CDR3 loop reads CASSLVPRSGELFF. The CDR3 DNA is TGTGCCAGCAGCTTAGTACCCAGATCCGGGGAGCTGTTTTTT.

This clonotype has ten or more counts. The genes are TRBV6-5 and TRBJ2-2; D might be TRBD2 (5 bases). Germline CDR1 MNHEY, CDR2 SVGAGI. This CDR3 spans 15 amino acids. V lost 6 bases and J 2 bases, leaving 13 bases between the germline ends. The CDR3 DNA is TGTGCCAGCAGGCTCAGCGGTATAAACACCGGGGAGCTGTTTTTT. It is translated as CASRLSGINTGELFF.

In its sample, this clonotype was seen many times. The V and J genes are TRBV6-2 or TRBV6-3 and TRBJ2-7; tentatively, D is TRBD1 (8 bases). Germline assignment: CDR1 MNHEY and CDR2 SVGEGT. CDR3 length: 17 residues. Trimming pared 2 bases from V and 4 bases from J, leaving 21 bases between. CDR3 residues: CASSYGGAGTGRYEQYF. In nucleotides, the CDR3 is TGTGCCAGCAGTTACGGGGGGGCCGGGACAGGACGGTACGAGCAGTACTTC.

There are many counts of this clonotype. The genes are TRBV18 and TRBJ2-5, with D tentatively TRBD1 (7 bases). V lost 3 bases and J 2 bases, leaving 13 bases between the germline ends. The CDR3 is 15 residues long. Looked up from germline, CDR1 is KGHSH and CDR2 is LQKENI. The CDR3 nucleotides are TGTGCCAGCTCACCGCGGGACAGCGGACAAGAGACCCAGTACTTC. As protein: CASSPRDSGQETQYF.

This clonotype was seen many times. The genes are TRBV29-1 and TRBJ1-3; D remains ambiguous. Trimming took 5 bases from V and 1 from J, leaving 12 bases between them. CDR3 length: 14 amino acids. Looked up from germline, CDR1 is SQVTM and CDR2 is ANQGSEA. CDR3 protein: CSVLGESSGNTIYF. The CDR3 region has the DNA TGCAGCGTTCTCGGGGAGAGTTCTGGAAACACCATATATTTT.

This clonotype was observed at least ten times. V and J are TRBV24-1 and TRBJ2-2, with D possibly matching TRBD1 (5 bases). The CDR3 is 14 residues long. CDR1 is KGHDR, CDR2 SFDVKD, per germline. Deletions cut 4 bases from V and 4 bases from J, with 9 bases between. CDR3 bases: TGTGCCACCAGTGAAGCGACAGTCACCGGGGAGCTGTTTTTT. Translated, it gives CATSEATVTGELFF.

The table lists this clonotype with many counts. Written as DNA, the CDR3 is TGTGCCAGCAGCCCCATAAATGAAAAACTGTTTTTT. This gives the protein CASSPINEKLFF. This sequence joins TRBV12-3 or TRBV12-4 and TRBJ1-4; D is undetermined. The CDR3 is made up of 12 amino acids. The germline V and J ends were trimmed by 6 bases and 5 bases, with 7 bases remaining between them.

This clonotype was observed at least ten times. The genes are TRBV12-3 or TRBV12-4 and TRBJ1-2, with D uncertain. The CDR3 has 13 residues. With 6 bases removed from V and 1 base from J, the gap between germline ends came to 9 bases. The CDR3 protein is CASSPRGNYGYTF. DNA for the CDR3: TGTGCCAGCAGCCCCCGGGGTAACTATGGCTACACCTTC.

This clonotype was seen many times. The chain employs TRBV5-6 and TRBJ2-2; D remains unclear. Per the germline V gene, CDR1 is SGHDT and CDR2 is YYEEEE. V lost 4 bases, J lost 3 bases, and 4 bases lay in between. This CDR3 has 12 residues. As DNA, the CDR3 is TGTGCCAGCAGCCGGTACACCGGGGAGCTGTTTTTT. Encoded protein: CASSRYTGELFF.

Many counts were recorded for this clonotype. This chain connects TRBV27 to TRBJ2-5; no firm D call. Trimming cost V 3 bases and J 5 bases, with 10 bases left between them. The CDR3 is 13 residues long. Germline loops: CDR1 MNHEY, CDR2 SMNVEV (reference sequence). This chain's CDR3 is CASSLVVGETQYF. CDR3 nucleotides: TGTGCCAGCAGTTTGGTCGTTGGGGAGACCCAGTACTTC.